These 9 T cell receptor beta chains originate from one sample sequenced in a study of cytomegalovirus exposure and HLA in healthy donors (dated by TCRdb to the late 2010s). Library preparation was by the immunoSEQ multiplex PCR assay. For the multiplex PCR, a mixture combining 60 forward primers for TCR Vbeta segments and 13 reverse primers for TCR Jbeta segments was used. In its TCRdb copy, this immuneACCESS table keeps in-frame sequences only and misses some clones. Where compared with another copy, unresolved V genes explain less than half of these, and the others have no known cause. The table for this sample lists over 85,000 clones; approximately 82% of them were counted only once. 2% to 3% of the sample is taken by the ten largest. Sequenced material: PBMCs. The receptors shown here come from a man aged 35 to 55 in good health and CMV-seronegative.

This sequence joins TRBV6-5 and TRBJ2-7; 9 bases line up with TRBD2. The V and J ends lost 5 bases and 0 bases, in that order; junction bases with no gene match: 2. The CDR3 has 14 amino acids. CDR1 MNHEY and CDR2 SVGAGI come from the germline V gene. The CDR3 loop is CASSQAGGSYEQYF. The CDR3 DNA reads TGTGCCAGCAGTCAAGCGGGGGGCTCCTACGAGCAGTACTTC.

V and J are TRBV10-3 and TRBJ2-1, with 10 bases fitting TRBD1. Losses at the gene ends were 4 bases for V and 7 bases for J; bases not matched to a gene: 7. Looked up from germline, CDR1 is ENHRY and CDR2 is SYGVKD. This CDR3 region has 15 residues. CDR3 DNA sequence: TGTGCCATCAGTGGCGGGACAGGGGTGAGGAATGAGCAGTTCTTC. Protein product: CAISGGTGVRNEQFF.

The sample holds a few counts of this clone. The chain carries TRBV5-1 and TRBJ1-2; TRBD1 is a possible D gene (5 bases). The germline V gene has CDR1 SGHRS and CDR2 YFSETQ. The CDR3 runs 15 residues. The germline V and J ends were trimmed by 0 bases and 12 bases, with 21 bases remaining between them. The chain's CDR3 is CASSLVPGRGSSHTF. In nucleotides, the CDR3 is TGCGCCAGCAGCTTGGTTCCGGGGCGGGGGTCGAGTCACACCTTC.

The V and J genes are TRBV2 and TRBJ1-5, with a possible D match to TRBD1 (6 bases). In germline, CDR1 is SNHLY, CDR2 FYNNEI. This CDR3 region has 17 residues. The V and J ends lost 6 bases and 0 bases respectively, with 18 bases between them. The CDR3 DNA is TGTGCCAGCAGGGAAACCATTGGACAGAATAGCAATCAGCCCCAGCATTTT. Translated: CASRETIGQNSNQPQHF. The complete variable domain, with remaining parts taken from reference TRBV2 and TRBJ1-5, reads EPEVTQTPSHQVTQMGQEVILRCVPISNHLYFYWYRQILGQKVEFLVSFYNNEISEKSEIFDDQFSVERPDGSNFTLKIRSTKLEDSAMYFCASRETIGQNSNQPQHFGDGTRLSIL.

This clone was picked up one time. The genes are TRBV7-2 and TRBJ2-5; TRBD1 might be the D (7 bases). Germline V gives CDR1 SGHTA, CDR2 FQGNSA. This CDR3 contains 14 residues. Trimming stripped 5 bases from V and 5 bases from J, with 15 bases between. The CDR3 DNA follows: TGTGCCAGCAGCCCAGGAGGGGGCGCGGAGACCCAGTACTTC. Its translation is CASSPGGGAETQYF.

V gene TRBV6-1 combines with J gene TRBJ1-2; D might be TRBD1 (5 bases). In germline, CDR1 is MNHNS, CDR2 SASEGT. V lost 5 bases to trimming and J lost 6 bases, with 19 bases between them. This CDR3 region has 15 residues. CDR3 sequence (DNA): TGTGCCAGCAGTTTATGGGGCCGGAGTACGCATGGCTACACCTTC. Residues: CASSLWGRSTHGYTF.

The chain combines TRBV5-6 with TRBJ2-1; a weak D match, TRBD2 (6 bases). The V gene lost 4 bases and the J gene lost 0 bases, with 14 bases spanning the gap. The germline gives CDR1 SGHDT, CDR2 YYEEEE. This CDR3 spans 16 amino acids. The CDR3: CASSPVGGGSYNEQFF. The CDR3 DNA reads TGTGCCAGCAGCCCCGTGGGGGGAGGCTCCTACAATGAGCAGTTCTTC.

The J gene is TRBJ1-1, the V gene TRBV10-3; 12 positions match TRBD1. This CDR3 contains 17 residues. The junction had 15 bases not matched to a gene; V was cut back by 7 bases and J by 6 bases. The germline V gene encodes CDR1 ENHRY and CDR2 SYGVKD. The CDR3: CAITANSAGQGASEAFF. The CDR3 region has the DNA TGTGCCATCACAGCCAACTCGGCGGGACAGGGGGCGTCTGAAGCTTTCTTT.

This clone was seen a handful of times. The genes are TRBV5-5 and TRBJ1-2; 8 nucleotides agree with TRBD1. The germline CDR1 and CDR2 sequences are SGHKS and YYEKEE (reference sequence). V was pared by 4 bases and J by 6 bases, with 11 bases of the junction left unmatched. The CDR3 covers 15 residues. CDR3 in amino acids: CASSRQGNVGDGYTF. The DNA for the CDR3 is TGTGCCAGCAGCCGACAGGGGAATGTGGGCGATGGCTACACCTTC. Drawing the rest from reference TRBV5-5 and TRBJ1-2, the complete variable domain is DAGVTQSPTHLIKTRGQQVTLRCSPISGHKSVSWYQQVLGQGPQFIFQYYEKEERGRGNFPDRFSARQFPNYSSELNVNALLLGDSALYLCASSRQGNVGDGYTFGSGTRLTVV.